This TCR beta chain was found in a study of blood T cell repertoires in COVID-19. Background on the study: Nucleic acid was either cDNA or gDNA, and it came from T cells, B-cell-depleted T cells, or PBMCs.

TCRdb's table, derived via immunoSEQ multiplex PCR, lists solely in-frame clones and lacks some. The repertoire includes about 26,000 clones, 90% of them detected once, and 11% sits in the top ten. The receptor comes from a man aged 65 to 85 with acute or convalescent COVID-19. The specimen sequenced was peripheral blood.

The CDR3 bases are TGTGCCAGCAGCTTGGGGACAGGGAAGGGCAACACCATATATTTT. Residues: CASSLGTGKGNTIYF. V gene TRBV7-2 combines with J gene TRBJ1-3; 9 bases match TRBD1. In germline, CDR1 is SGHTA, CDR2 FQGNSA. This CDR3 is 15 amino acids long. Trimming at V came to 3 bases and at J to 7 bases, leaving 7 bases not matched to a gene. Full variable domain (missing parts from reference TRBV7-2 and TRBJ1-3): GAGVSQSPSNKVTEKGKDVELRCDPISGHTALYWYRQSLGQGLEFLIYFQGNSAPDKSGLPSDRFSAERTGGSVSTLTIQRTQQEDSAVYLCASSLGTGKGNTIYFGEGSWLTVV.